The 17 T cell receptor beta chains in this list originate from one sample, sequenced in a study of T cell responses to AZD1222 COVID-19 vaccine. TCRdb keeps only in-frame clones here, not all; method: immunoSEQ multiplex PCR. The sample lists some 120,000 clones; more than 85% were seen once. The source was peripheral blood, collected on day 0 of AZD1222 vaccination. The receptors come from an adult in good health.

This chain links TRBV13 with TRBJ2-7, with 9 bases identical to TRBD1. Per the germline V gene, CDR1 is PRHDT and CDR2 is FYEKMQ (reference sequence). The CDR3 extends over 14 amino acids. V was clipped by 5 bases and J by 6 bases; unmatched bases: 8. The CDR3 protein is CASSVRTGVAEQYF. The CDR3, as DNA: TGTGCCAGCAGCGTAAGGACAGGGGTCGCCGAGCAGTACTTC.

The rearrangement uses TRBV20-1 and TRBJ1-5; no reliable D call. This CDR3 contains 10 residues. The germline CDR1 and CDR2 sequences are DFQATT and SNEGSKA (reference sequence). The CDR3: CSEWNQPQHF. The CDR3 nucleotides read TGCAGCGAGTGGAATCAGCCCCAGCATTTT.

The chain's CDR3 is CAWRLGQGEVSPLHF. The CDR3 nucleotides read TGTGCCTGGAGGTTGGGACAGGGGGAAGTCTCACCCCTCCACTTT. The J gene is TRBJ1-6, the V gene TRBV30; TRBD1 matches 11 bases. CDR1 GTSNPN and CDR2 SVGIG come from the germline V gene (reference sequence). The CDR3 runs 15 residues. Germline trimming cut 3 bases from V and 10 bases from J; bases unmatched to any gene: 8.

A remark on this clone: Other DNA sequences within the sample encode an identical CDR3. This chain links TRBV19 with TRBJ1-5; D gene uncertain. With 5 bases removed from V and 0 bases from J, the gap between germline ends came to 5 bases. CDR3 size: 13 residues. Germline V gives CDR1 LNHDA, CDR2 SQIVND (reference sequence). CDR3 region: CASSPYSNQPQHF. The CDR3 coding sequence is TGTGCCAGTAGTCCATATAGCAATCAGCCCCAGCATTTT. Filled out from reference TRBV19 and TRBJ1-5, the complete variable domain reads DGGITQSPKYLFRKEGQNVTLSCEQNLNHDAMYWYRQDPGQGLRLIYYSQIVNDFQKGDIAEGYSVSREKKESFPLTVTSAQKNPTAFYLCASSPYSNQPQHFGDGTRLSIL.

The J gene is TRBJ1-1, the V gene TRBV6-5; tentative D call: TRBD1 (5 bases). CDR1 and CDR2 (germline): MNHEY, SVGAGI. V shed 7 bases and J shed 0 bases, with 12 bases lying between them. This CDR3 has 14 amino acids. CDR3 bases: TGTGCCAGCACCCTCGGGGCGGTGAACACTGAAGCTTTCTTT. Protein sequence: CASTLGAVNTEAFF.

The chain combines TRBV7-2 with TRBJ1-1; D may be TRBD1 (6 bases). The V end was cut by 1 base, the J end by 2 bases, with 11 bases between. This CDR3 has 15 amino acids. Germline CDR1 and CDR2: SGHTA and FQGNSA. DNA of the CDR3: TGTGCCAGCAGCTTAGTAATGGGACATAACACTGAAGCTTTCTTT. Protein sequence: CASSLVMGHNTEAFF.

This chain links TRBV7-9 with TRBJ2-7; D uncertain. The CDR3 has 14 residues. Per germline, CDR1 SEHNR and CDR2 FQNEAQ (reference sequence). V was pared by 2 bases and J by 0 bases, with 8 bases between. DNA of the CDR3: TGTGCCAGCAGCTTATCGGACGACTCCTACGAGCAGTACTTC. It is translated as CASSLSDDSYEQYF. Filled out from reference TRBV7-9 and TRBJ2-7, the complete variable domain reads DTGVSQNPRHKITKRGQNVTFRCDPISEHNRLYWYRQTLGQGPEFLTYFQNEAQLEKSRLLSDRFSAERPKGSFSTLEIQRTEQGDSAMYLCASSLSDDSYEQYFGPGTRLTVT.

The V and J genes are TRBV2 and TRBJ2-7, with D unclear. The CDR3 has 18 residues. V was clipped by 4 bases and J by 6 bases, with 28 bases between them. The V gene's germline CDR1 is SNHLY and CDR2 FYNNEI. The CDR3 loop reads CASSGVITRTANYGEQYF. CDR3 bases: TGTGCCAGCAGTGGGGTCATTACGCGCACAGCCAATTATGGCGAGCAGTACTTC.

The V gene is TRBV7-2, the J gene TRBJ1-1; 7 nucleotides line up with TRBD1. The V segment lost 9 bases and the J segment 5 bases; nucleotides outside the gene matches: 6. There are 12 residues in the CDR3. The germline gives CDR1 SGHTA, CDR2 FQGNSA. CDR3 sequence (DNA): TGTGCCAGTAATCAGGGGGGGACTGAAGCTTTCTTT. The encoded protein is CASNQGGTEAFF.

This clone came up a few times. The V call is TRBV28, the J call TRBJ2-5; TRBD2 might be the D (6 bases). Trimming cost V 6 bases and J 1 base, with 9 bases left between them. This CDR3 is 13 amino acids long. Germline lookup yields CDR1 MDHEN and CDR2 SYDVKM. The CDR3: CASSPGLQETQYF. In nucleotides, the CDR3 is TGTGCCAGCAGCCCGGGACTCCAAGAGACCCAGTACTTC. The whole variable domain, filled in from reference TRBV28 and TRBJ2-5, reads DVKVTQSSRYLVKRTGEKVFLECVQDMDHENMFWYRQDPGLGLRLIYFSYDVKMKEKGDIPEGYSVSREKKERFSLILESASTNQTSMYLCASSPGLQETQYFGPGTRLLVL.

This chain joins TRBV27 and TRBJ1-5, with D tentatively TRBD1 (5 bases). Germline assignment: CDR1 MNHEY and CDR2 SMNVEV (reference sequence). V lost 6 bases, J lost 0 bases, and 24 bases lay in between. The CDR3 length is 19 residues. CDR3 in amino acids: CASRSSQGPPPYSNQPQHF. The CDR3 DNA follows: TGTGCCAGCAGATCTAGTCAGGGCCCTCCACCCTATAGCAATCAGCCCCAGCATTTT.

V gene TRBV7-9 combines with J gene TRBJ1-5, with D hard to call. Trimming removed 1 base at V and 6 bases at J, with 19 bases between. Germline V gene sequence: CDR1 SEHNR, CDR2 FQNEAQ (reference sequence). The CDR3 loop spans 17 amino acids. The CDR3 DNA is TGTGCCAGCAGCTTAGTTGCGGGCGCCTTAGGCACTCAGCCCCAGCATTTT. Amino acid sequence: CASSLVAGALGTQPQHF. Looking up the rest from reference TRBV7-9 and TRBJ1-5 gives the full variable domain: DTGVSQNPRHKITKRGQNVTFRCDPISEHNRLYWYRQTLGQGPEFLTYFQNEAQLEKSRLLSDRFSAERPKGSFSTLEIQRTEQGDSAMYLCASSLVAGALGTQPQHFGDGTRLSIL.

This chain connects TRBV16 to TRBJ1-5; D remains ambiguous. The V gene's germline CDR1 is KGHSY and CDR2 FQNENV. V was cut by 2 bases and J by 2 bases, with 7 bases left in between. This CDR3 is 14 amino acids long. The DNA for the CDR3 is TGTGCCAGCAGCCAAGCACGGGGCAATCAGCCCCAGCATTTT. It translates to CASSQARGNQPQHF.

This chain connects TRBV19 to TRBJ2-5; D may be TRBD1 (5 bases). Germline-derived CDR1 and CDR2 are LNHDA and SQIVND (reference sequence). V lost 5 bases to trimming and J lost 1 base, with 11 bases between them. The CDR3 contains 14 residues. CDR3: CASSETRGQETQYF. CDR3 nucleotide sequence: TGTGCCAGTAGTGAGACAAGGGGCCAAGAGACCCAGTACTTC.

The chain recombines TRBV19 with TRBJ1-1; no reliable D call. V was pared by 3 bases and J by 10 bases, with 15 bases between. The CDR3 has 13 amino acids. The V gene's germline CDR1 is LNHDA and CDR2 SQIVND (reference sequence). CDR3 protein: CASSMVGIVVAFF. CDR3 coding DNA: TGTGCCAGTAGTATGGTCGGCATTGTAGTAGCTTTCTTT.

The chain carries TRBV6-5 and TRBJ1-3, with D possibly TRBD1 on 5 matching bases. Germline assignment: CDR1 MNHEY and CDR2 SVGAGI. The CDR3 spans 15 residues. Between the trimmed V and J ends, which lost 4 bases and 0 bases, there was a span of 10 bases. As DNA, the CDR3 is TGTGCCAGCAGTTTGACAGAATACTCTGGAAACACCATATATTTT. It specifies CASSLTEYSGNTIYF.

V and J are TRBV5-1 and TRBJ1-5, with D possibly matching TRBD1 (5 bases). With 1 base removed from V and 6 bases from J, the gap between germline ends came to 14 bases. The V gene's germline CDR1 is SGHRS and CDR2 YFSETQ. The CDR3 has 15 amino acids. CDR3 nucleotide sequence: TGCGCCAGCAGCTTGAGAGGGACGATCGGTCAGCCCCAGCATTTT. It translates to CASSLRGTIGQPQHF.